The 24 T cell receptor beta chains given below trace back to one sample, sequenced in a study of blood T cell repertoires in COVID-19. TCRdb keeps only in-frame clones here, not all; method: immunoSEQ multiplex PCR. This sample yields approximately 120,000 clones, of which approximately 89% are seen a single time; around 3.3% belongs to the top ten. Material: peripheral blood. These receptors were collected from a woman older than 75 with COVID-19, enrolled during active disease.

This clone has a handful of counts. The rearrangement links TRBV7-9 to TRBJ2-5; 8 nucleotides line up with TRBD1. This CDR3 region has 15 residues. Germline V gene data show CDR1 as SEHNR and CDR2 as FQNEAQ (reference sequence). V gave up 5 bases and J gave up 5 bases; unmatched junction bases: 10. CDR3 loop: CASSPRGQGTETQYF. CDR3 in DNA: TGTGCCAGCAGCCCCCGCGGACAGGGTACCGAGACCCAGTACTTC.

This chain links TRBV18 with TRBJ1-5; D remains unclear. The V gene lost 3 bases and the J gene lost 5 bases, with 11 bases spanning the gap. The CDR3 has 14 amino acids. Germline V gives CDR1 KGHSH, CDR2 LQKENI. In DNA, the CDR3 is TGTGCCAGCTCACCCGCGGACGGGGATCAGCCCCAGCATTTT. It translates to CASSPADGDQPQHF.

This clone was seen once. This chain uses TRBV11-2 with TRBJ1-2; no clear D gene. This CDR3 has 13 residues. Trimming removed 2 bases at V and 8 bases at J, with 12 bases between. Germline V gene data show CDR1 as SGHAT and CDR2 as FQNNGV. Here the CDR3 DNA reads TGTGCCAGCAGCTTATCTGGACGGGAAGGCTACACCTTC. Amino acid sequence: CASSLSGREGYTF.

The chain uses TRBV4-1 and TRBJ2-7, with 10 bases aligning to TRBD2. Germline trimming cut 4 bases from V and 4 bases from J; bases unmatched to any gene: 28. This CDR3 has 22 amino acids. Looked up from germline, CDR1 is MGHRA and CDR2 is YSYEKL. The DNA for the CDR3 is TGCGCCAGCAGCCGATCAGTGGGGTACAGCCTAGCGGGAGTCACGGGGGAGTACGAGCAGTACTTC. Residues: CASSRSVGYSLAGVTGEYEQYF.

J is TRBJ1-1 and V is TRBV7-9; 7 bases are shared with TRBD1. V was clipped by 5 bases and J by 0 bases; unmatched bases: 3. Germline V CDR1 and CDR2: SEHNR, FQNEAQ (reference sequence). The CDR3 spans 14 residues. CDR3 in amino acids: CASSPGQMNTEAFF. Written as DNA, the CDR3 is TGTGCCAGCAGCCCGGGACAGATGAACACTGAAGCTTTCTTT.

The chain uses TRBV19 and TRBJ2-5, with unresolved D. Trimming took off 3 bases at V and 1 base at J, with 6 bases between the two ends. CDR1 and CDR2 (germline): LNHDA, SQIVND (reference sequence). The CDR3 runs 13 residues. The CDR3 loop is CASSIIPQETQYF. The CDR3 nucleotides are TGTGCCAGTAGTATTATCCCCCAAGAGACCCAGTACTTC. Together with reference TRBV19 and TRBJ2-5, the CDR3 gives the full variable domain: DGGITQSPKYLFRKEGQNVTLSCEQNLNHDAMYWYRQDPGQGLRLIYYSQIVNDFQKGDIAEGYSVSREKKESFPLTVTSAQKNPTAFYLCASSIIPQETQYFGPGTRLLVL.

The rearrangement joins TRBV11-2 to TRBJ2-7; D not certain. Germline loops: CDR1 SGHAT, CDR2 FQNNGV. This CDR3 is 13 amino acids long. V dropped 5 bases and J dropped 6 bases, with 14 bases sitting between them. This CDR3 reads CASSPGYDPEQYF. The DNA of the CDR3 is TGTGCCAGCAGCCCAGGTTATGACCCCGAGCAGTACTTC.

This rearrangement joins TRBV27 to TRBJ1-2, with 9 bases aligning to TRBD1. V gave up 0 bases and J gave up 12 bases; unmatched junction bases: 8. In germline, CDR1 is MNHEY, CDR2 SMNVEV (reference sequence). This CDR3 has 14 amino acids. The DNA for the CDR3 is TGTGCCAGCAGTTTATCAGCCGGGACAGGGTATAACACCTTC. Protein product: CASSLSAGTGYNTF.

On this clone itself: Mismatch with germline at one junction end may stem from a read error. The V gene is TRBV6-5, the J gene TRBJ1-5; no clear D. CDR3 length: 11 residues. Germline CDR1 is MNHEY and CDR2 is SVGAGI. Here the CDR3 reads CASRNSHLMNF. The CDR3 coding sequence is TGTGCCAGCAGGAACAGCCACCTCATGAATTTT.

This chain links TRBV3-1 (or the pseudogene TRBV3-2) with TRBJ2-2, with D perhaps TRBD1 (5 bases). The germline CDR1 and CDR2 sequences are LGHDT and YNNKEL (reference sequence). The CDR3 spans 10 residues. The CDR3 loop is CRGHTGELFF. Written as DNA, the CDR3 is TGTAGGGGTCACACCGGGGAGCTGTTTTTT.

The rearrangement joins TRBV28 to TRBJ1-2; D perhaps matches TRBD1 (5 bases). This CDR3 comprises 13 residues. The germline V gene has CDR1 MDHEN and CDR2 SYDVKM. V gave up 5 bases and J gave up 4 bases, with 11 bases separating them. As DNA, the CDR3 is TGTGCCAGCAGTGATGGGGGGAGCTATGGCTACACCTTC. Its translation is CASSDGGSYGYTF.

The CDR3 sequence is CASSLQVSTDTQYF. The CDR3 DNA follows: TGTGCCAGCAGTCTACAGGTTAGCACAGATACGCAGTATTTT. This chain joins TRBV2 and TRBJ2-3, with a possible D match to TRBD1 (5 bases). Germline V gene lookup returns CDR1 SNHLY and CDR2 FYNNEI. The CDR3 consists of 14 residues. The V end was cut by 5 bases, the J end by 0 bases, with 9 bases between.

This chain connects TRBV28 to TRBJ1-5, with D possibly being TRBD1 (5 bases). Germline values: CDR1 MDHEN, CDR2 SYDVKM. This CDR3 is built from 15 residues. The germline V and J ends were trimmed by 3 bases and 6 bases, with 15 bases remaining between them. CDR3 sequence: CASSFGPVGGQPQHF. DNA for the CDR3: TGTGCCAGCAGTTTCGGTCCAGTGGGGGGTCAGCCCCAGCATTTT.

CDR3 nucleotide sequence: TGTGCCAGCAGCTCCTCCGGGACAGGAATAGATACGCAGTATTTT. Translated, it gives CASSSSGTGIDTQYF. This chain links TRBV7-3 with TRBJ2-3; 8 bases map to TRBD1. The CDR3 is 15 amino acids. V lost 4 bases to trimming and J lost 5 bases; unmatched junction nucleotides: 8. CDR1 is SGHTA and CDR2 is FQGTGA in the germline V gene.

V is TRBV4-3 and J is TRBJ1-6; 10 positions agree with TRBD1. J was trimmed by 9 bases and V by 1 base; bases with no gene match: 6. CDR3 length equals 16 residues. Per the germline V gene, CDR1 is LGHNA and CDR2 is YSLEER. Here the CDR3 DNA reads TGCGCCAGCAGCCAAGTTGGACAGGGGGTTGGTTCACCCCTCCACTTT. Its translation: CASSQVGQGVGSPLHF.

The chain is built from TRBV27 and TRBJ2-7; the match to TRBD2 covers 8 bases. This CDR3 has 15 amino acids. Germline assignment: CDR1 MNHEY and CDR2 SMNVEV (reference sequence). J lost 2 bases, V lost 4 bases, and 7 bases had no gene match. In DNA form, the CDR3 reads TGTGCCAGCAGTTCGAGGCGGGAGGAGACCTACGAGCAGTACTTC. Translated, it gives CASSSRREETYEQYF.

This chain joins TRBV6-5 and TRBJ2-3, with 7 bases aligning to TRBD2. The V gene's germline CDR1 is MNHEY and CDR2 SVGAGI. Trimming cost V 4 bases and J 2 bases; bases outside gene matches: 9. The CDR3 is 16 residues long. In DNA, the CDR3 is TGTGCCAGCAGTTTAAAAAGCGGGGCCCACACAGATACGCAGTATTTT. This gives the protein CASSLKSGAHTDTQYF.

This clone was seen a single time. The genes are TRBV7-2 and TRBJ2-2; 7 bases map to TRBD2. Germline-derived CDR1 and CDR2 are SGHTA and FQGNSA. The CDR3 loop spans 15 amino acids. V lost 6 bases to trimming and J lost 4 bases; unmatched junction nucleotides: 8. CDR3 sequence: CASRTKRDGTGELFF. CDR3 sequence (DNA): TGTGCCAGCAGGACCAAGCGGGACGGCACCGGGGAGCTGTTTTTT.

The chain employs TRBV7-3 and TRBJ2-2, with D possibly matching TRBD2 (6 bases). With 0 bases removed from V and 4 bases from J, the gap between germline ends came to 12 bases. In germline, CDR1 is SGHTA, CDR2 FQGTGA. The CDR3 runs 16 residues. CDR3 sequence reads: CASSLTGSGLTGELFF. For the CDR3, the DNA is TGTGCCAGCAGCTTAACGGGGAGCGGGCTCACCGGGGAGCTGTTTTTT.

This sequence joins TRBV5-6 and TRBJ2-3; 7 bases agree with TRBD1. V was pared by 1 base and J by 2 bases, with 4 bases of the junction left unmatched. The CDR3 consists of 15 residues. Germline loops: CDR1 SGHDT, CDR2 YYEEEE. CDR3 DNA: TGTGCCAGCAGCTTGAGGACAGGATTCACAGATACGCAGTATTTT. Translating gives CASSLRTGFTDTQYF.

A single count supports this clone. This sequence joins TRBV2 and TRBJ2-1; 8 nucleotides agree with TRBD2. The CDR3 is made up of 16 amino acids. The germline V gene encodes CDR1 SNHLY and CDR2 FYNNEI. The trim removed 6 bases at V and 0 bases at J, leaving 7 bases unmatched. CDR3 residues: CASSPRAGGSYNEQFF. CDR3 nucleotide sequence: TGTGCCAGCAGCCCAAGGGCGGGAGGCTCCTACAATGAGCAGTTCTTC.

About this clone: Germline is not matched at one junction end, which may reflect a read error. The rearrangement uses TRBV7-2 and TRBJ2-7; 11 bases fit TRBD1. Germline V gene sequence: CDR1 SGHTA, CDR2 FQGNSA. There are 14 residues in the CDR3. The CDR3 sequence: CASSLTAGQGAPDF. As DNA, the CDR3 is TGTGCCAGCAGCTTGACGGCAGGACAGGGGGCTCCCGACTTC.

The rearrangement links TRBV28 to TRBJ2-7; D possibly corresponds to TRBD2 (7 bases). Trimming left V 6 bases short and J 2 bases short, with 17 bases between. CDR1 is MDHEN, CDR2 SYDVKM, per germline. This CDR3 contains 15 residues. CDR3 residues: CASRLGGTRAYEQYF. In DNA, the CDR3 is TGTGCCAGCAGGTTGGGGGGGACACGAGCCTACGAGCAGTACTTC.

The chain couples TRBV10-3 to TRBJ2-5, with D perhaps matching TRBD1 (6 bases). Germline CDR1 is ENHRY and CDR2 is SYGVKD. Trimming stripped 3 bases from V and 5 bases from J, with 10 bases between. This CDR3 region has 13 residues. The CDR3 here is CAISDRRGETQYF. The CDR3, as DNA: TGTGCCATCAGTGATCGTAGGGGGGAGACCCAGTACTTC.